This TCR beta chain was sequenced in a study of monozygotic twins with inflammatory bowel disease. The authors ran two nested PCRs of approximately 16 and 10 cycles on TCRalpha and TCRbeta cDNA. TCRdb reanalyzed the 5' RACE reads, giving one entry per CDR3 protein sequence and no DNA. The table gives some 450,000 distinct CDR3 sequences; the top ten clones make up 2% to 2.5% of it. Sampling involved one blood draw (roughly 2.4 ml) for every donor. In regard to this clonotype: The antigen is not known.

Study observations and caveats: Healthy co-twins had higher TCRbeta inverse Simpson diversity than their IBD twins. Telling different T cell subtypes apart from each other was not possible.

This CDR3 is built from 14 residues. CDR1 MNHEY and CDR2 SVGAGI come from the germline V gene. The rearrangement uses TRBV6-5 and TRBJ2-3; TCRdb selects TRBD2, and the lack of DNA leaves this call unchecked. Input material: blood. The receptor comes from a human donor with ulcerative colitis or Crohn's disease, or a healthy co-twin of an affected twin (not recorded which). CDR3 sequence reads: CASSYLARADTQYF.